This T cell receptor beta chain was captured in a study of T cells after yellow fever vaccination. Points from the study as a whole: A minor fraction of clonotypes spanned both CD4 and CD8 compartments. Clones from primary vaccination mostly reappeared after the booster (roughly 95% CD4, 88% CD8).

This clonotype was picked up many times. Its antigen is unidentified. Germline trimming cut 4 bases from V and 1 base from J; bases unmatched to any gene: 1. The CDR3 length is 14 residues. TCRdb ran MiXCR on the 5' RACE reads and lists one entry per CDR3 protein. The sample shows 25,000 to 30,000 distinct CDR3 sequences, about 5% of them seen only once. The sample here was CD8+ T cells sorted from PBMCs, taken 10 days after the yellow fever booster vaccination. The chain joins TRBV12-3 or TRBV12-4 to TRBJ2-3; 8 nucleotides agree with TRBD2. The sequence was obtained from a man aged 25-45 years who received the YFV17D yellow fever vaccine. The CDR3 nucleotides are TGTGCCAGCAGTTATAGCGGGGGCACAGATACGCAGTATTTT. Its protein product is CASSYSGGTDTQYF.